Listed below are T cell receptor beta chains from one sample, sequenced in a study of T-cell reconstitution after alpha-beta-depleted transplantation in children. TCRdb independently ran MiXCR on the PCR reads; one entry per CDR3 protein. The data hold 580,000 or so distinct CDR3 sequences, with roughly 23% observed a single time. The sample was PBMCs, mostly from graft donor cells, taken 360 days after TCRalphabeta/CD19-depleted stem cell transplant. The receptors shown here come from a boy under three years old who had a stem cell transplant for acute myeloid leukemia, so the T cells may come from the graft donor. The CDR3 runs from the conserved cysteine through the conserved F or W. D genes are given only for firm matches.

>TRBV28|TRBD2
CASSLRLAGQYF
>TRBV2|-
CASRETVRQPQHF
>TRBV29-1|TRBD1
CSATGVLATEAFF
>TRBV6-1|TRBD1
CASSPQPGQGHYSNQPQHF
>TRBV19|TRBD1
CASSTWTGIVGETQYF
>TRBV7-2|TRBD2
CASSLQLAAMETQYF
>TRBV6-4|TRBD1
CASTEATGLNTEAFF
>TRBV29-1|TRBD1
CSVVAGGWEQFF
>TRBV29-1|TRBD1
CSAGTENYGYTF
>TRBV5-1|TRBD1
CASSFSYRDSMYEQYF
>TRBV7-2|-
CASSIETWRIQYF
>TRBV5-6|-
CASSLGLARGWAKNIQYF
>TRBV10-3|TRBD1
CAIGTGPTWSYNEQFF
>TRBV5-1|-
CASSLAWGTAGPSYNEQFF
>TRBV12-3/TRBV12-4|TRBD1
CASRTGLAFF
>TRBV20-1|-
CSAFSLGVNTEAFF
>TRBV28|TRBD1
CASSPPGQDHNEQFF
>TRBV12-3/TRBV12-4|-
CASSTRSYEQYF
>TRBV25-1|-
CASSPPGPGTQYF
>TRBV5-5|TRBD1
CASSAGQGTTDTQYF
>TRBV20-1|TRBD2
CSASMAGGYETQYF
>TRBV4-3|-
CASSQEINSGANVLTF
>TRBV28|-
CASNAIGGPKSDTQYF
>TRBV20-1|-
CSASFPQRVGGLGQYF
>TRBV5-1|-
CASSLAAAQGTQYF
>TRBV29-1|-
CSVVGDYGYTF
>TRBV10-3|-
CAISGTGDGELFF
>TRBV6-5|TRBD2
CASSYGVPSGVGTDTQYF
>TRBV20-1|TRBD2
CSARRLAGGPDTQYF
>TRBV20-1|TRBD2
CSAASGGPYTDTQYF
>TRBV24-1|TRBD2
CATSGQGLAGGTDTQYF
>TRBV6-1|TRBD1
CASSPDRGYEQFF
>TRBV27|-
CASSPAPGPYTTEAFF
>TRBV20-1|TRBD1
CSAPSRDSTEAFF
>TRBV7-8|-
CASSLVGRGSYNEQFF
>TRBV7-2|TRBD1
CASVQDRGAVPGEQYF
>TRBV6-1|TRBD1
CASSLPGQGNYEQYF
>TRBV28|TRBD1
CASSFHIWDREHQPQHF
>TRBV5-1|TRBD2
CASRNHGGYETQYF
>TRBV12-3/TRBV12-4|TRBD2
CASPRGGGEETQYF
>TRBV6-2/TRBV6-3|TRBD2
CASRDPPGLQETQYF
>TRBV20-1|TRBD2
CCAKGPRLAGFGEQFF
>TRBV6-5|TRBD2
CASSYVGAGVHEQYF
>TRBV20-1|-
CSAPSFGEKLFF
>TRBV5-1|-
CASSSEGPHTGELFF
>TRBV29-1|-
CSIGEPTNEKLFF
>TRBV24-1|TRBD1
CATSDTDRGPGNQQFF
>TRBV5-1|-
CASMNSWGSGANVLTF
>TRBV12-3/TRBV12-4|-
CASSLSTGLYSNQPQHF
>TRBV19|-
CASSRGRTAEETQYF
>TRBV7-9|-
CASSLRQAEPKLFF
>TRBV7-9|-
CASSPRRVDTGELFF
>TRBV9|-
CASSAGAFGEGETQYF
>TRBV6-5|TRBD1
CASSLTPGTGGLQYF